This TCR beta chain was retrieved from a study of T cell responses to AZD1222 COVID-19 vaccine. Study outcomes and limitations: Epitopes outside B.1.351 and B.1.1.7 mutated regions reportedly drew nearly half of spike TCRs. Two AZD1222 administrations were followed by greater Spike-specific TCR breadth and depth.

Sequenced by immunoSEQ multiplex PCR; TCRdb stores in-frame clones only, minus some. Of around 25,000 clones detected, around 90% appear once; the ten largest clones hold about 35%. Per the germline V gene, CDR1 is SGHNT and CDR2 is YENEEA. This CDR3 contains 15 residues. V was clipped by 5 bases and J by 5 bases; unmatched bases: 8. In the case of this clone: What it binds is not known.

The origin of this receptor is an adult who received the AZD1222 COVID-19 vaccine. The chain employs TRBV11-3 and TRBJ2-1; 8 bases map to TRBD2. Source: peripheral blood, taken 28 days after the second AZD1222 dose. As DNA, the CDR3 is TGTGCCAGCAGCCCGGTAGCGGGACTAAACAATGAGCAGTTCTTC. Translating gives CASSPVAGLNNEQFF.